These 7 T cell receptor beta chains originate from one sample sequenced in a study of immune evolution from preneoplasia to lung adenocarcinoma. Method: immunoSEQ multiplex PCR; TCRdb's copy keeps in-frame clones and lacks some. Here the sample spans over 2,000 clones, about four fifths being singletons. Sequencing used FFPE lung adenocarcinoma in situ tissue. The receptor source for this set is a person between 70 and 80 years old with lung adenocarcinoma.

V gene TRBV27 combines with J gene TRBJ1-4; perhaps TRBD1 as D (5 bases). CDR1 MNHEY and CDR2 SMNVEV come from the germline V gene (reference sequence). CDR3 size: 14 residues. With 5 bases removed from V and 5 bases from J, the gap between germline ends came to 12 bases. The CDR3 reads CASSRGGQNEKLFF. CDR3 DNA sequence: TGTGCCAGCAGTAGGGGCGGCCAAAATGAAAAACTGTTTTTT.

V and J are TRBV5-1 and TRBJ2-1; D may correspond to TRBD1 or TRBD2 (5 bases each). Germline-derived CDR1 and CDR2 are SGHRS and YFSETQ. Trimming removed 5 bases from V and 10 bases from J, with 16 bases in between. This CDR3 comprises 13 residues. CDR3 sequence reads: CASRGPDAVEQFF. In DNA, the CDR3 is TGCGCCAGCAGGGGACCCGACGCAGTGGAGCAGTTCTTC.

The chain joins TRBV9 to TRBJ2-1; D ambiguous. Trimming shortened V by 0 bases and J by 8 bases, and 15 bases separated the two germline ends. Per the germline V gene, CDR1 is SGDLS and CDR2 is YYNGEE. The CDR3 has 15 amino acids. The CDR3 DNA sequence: TGTGCCAGCAGCGTAGGACCTCGGGTGGTGGATGAGCAGTTCTTC. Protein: CASSVGPRVVDEQFF.

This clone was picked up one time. This CDR3 reads CASSYGVIETQYF. The CDR3 DNA is TGTGCCAGCAGTTACGGAGTAATCGAGACCCAGTACTTC. The rearrangement links TRBV6-5 to TRBJ2-5; no firm D call. The V gene's germline CDR1 is MNHEY and CDR2 SVGAGI. This CDR3 spans 13 amino acids. V lost 2 bases, J lost 5 bases, and 9 bases lay in between.

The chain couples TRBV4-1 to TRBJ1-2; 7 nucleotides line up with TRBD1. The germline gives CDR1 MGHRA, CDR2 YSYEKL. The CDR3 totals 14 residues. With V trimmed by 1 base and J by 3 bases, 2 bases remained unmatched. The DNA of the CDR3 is TGCGCCAGCAGCCAAGGCGACAGGGACTATGGCTACACCTTC. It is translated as CASSQGDRDYGYTF.

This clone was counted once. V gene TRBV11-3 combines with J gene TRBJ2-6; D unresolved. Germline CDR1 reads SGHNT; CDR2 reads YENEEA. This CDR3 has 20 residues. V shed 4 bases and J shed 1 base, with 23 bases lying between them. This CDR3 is CASSSRMEFVSTSGANVLTF. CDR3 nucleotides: TGTGCCAGCAGCTCAAGAATGGAGTTTGTCAGCACATCTGGGGCCAACGTCCTGACTTTC.

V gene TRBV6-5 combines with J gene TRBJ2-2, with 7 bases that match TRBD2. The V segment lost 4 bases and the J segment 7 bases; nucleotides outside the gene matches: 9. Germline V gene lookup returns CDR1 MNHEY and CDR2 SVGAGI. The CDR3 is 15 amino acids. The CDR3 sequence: CASSSERSGNGELFF. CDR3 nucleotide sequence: TGTGCCAGCAGTTCCGAGCGGAGCGGGAACGGGGAGCTGTTTTTT.